The text below deals with one T cell receptor (beta chain). Its antigen remains undetermined. Base qualities are not at hand, and no much larger clone is one base apart. From the germline V gene, CDR1 is MNHEY and CDR2 is SVGAGI. The CDR3, from cysteine to phenylalanine, totals 13 residues. Of the read, only the CDR3 DNA is kept; its 39 bases are in frame from base 1. Ends trimmed: V by 7 bases, J by 3 bases; bases unmatched to a gene: 5. These data are taken from a study of blood T cell repertoires in COVID-19 (dated by TCRdb to about 2020). As for the study more broadly: Samples from collaborators originated in the United States, Italy and Spain and spanned both the acute and convalescent phases of COVID-19. The material from the prospective study consisted of cDNA or gDNA derived from T cells, B-cell-depleted T cells, or PBMCs. Subjects who had been exposed to COVID-19, were actively infected with it, or had recovered from it provided the deeply sampled blood TCRbeta repertoires that made up the dataset. A freely available public database, intended as a resource for researchers studying the immune response to SARS-CoV-2, is where the repertoires were released. The samples were drawn from the first 160 participants of the ongoing ImmuneRACE study and from some 1,300 subjects provided by 6 global collaborators. A de-identified subject ID, COVID-19 status, age in years and sex were almost always included in the sample metadata. Where available, HLA class I and class II types were obtained from metadata supplied by the sample provider rather than from assay-based typing. Here is what the overall study found, with its caveats: Clinical and demographic metadata were provided uncurated, with the amount varying by source and participant.

Participants in the prospective study were aged roughly 18 to 100 years, lived in 24 United States geographic areas, and enrolled through a virtual design. In the prospective study, cohorts were assigned on the basis of participant-reported clinical history obtained from a screening survey and a study questionnaire. Exposed participants were defined as having been in contact with someone with a PCR-confirmed or clinician-diagnosed COVID-19 case within 2 weeks of study entry. In the prospective study, mobile phlebotomists collected whole blood, serum and a nasopharyngeal or oropharyngeal swab from each participant. Additional blood draws and questionnaires over an approximately two-month period could optionally be provided by prospective study participants. Blood samples from the prospective study were shipped frozen or at room temperature prior to DNA extraction. TCRbeta CDR3 regions were amplified from genomic DNA using the immunoSEQ Assay, a bias-controlled multiplex PCR. In the original analysis: Nucleated cell counts per sample were estimated from amplification of reference gene primers within the assay. To quantify the absolute abundance of each unique TCRbeta CDR3 rearrangement, sequence reads were collapsed and filtered. For each sample, productive Simpson clonality was calculated as the square root of Simpson's diversity index across productive rearrangements. As stored in TCRdb, this immuneACCESS dataset retains in-frame rearrangements with V and J assigned. A fraction of the clones does not appear; measured against another copy, unresolved V genes explain less than half of the discrepancy, and the remainder lacks a known reason. V and J calls and clone size are given by that table; D and trimming were obtained from the DNA. For this sample there are 400,000 to 500,000 clones; about 88% appear just once. Roughly 1.4% of the sample is held by the ten biggest clonotypes.

The source of this sequence is a woman between 18 and 29 years old who had been exposed to COVID-19. The rearrangement joined TRBV6-5 to TRBJ1-2, and 7 bases in between align with TRBD1. Sequencing was carried out using PBMCs or T cells enriched from blood (not recorded which). The CDR3 amino acid sequence is: CASTTGTDYGYTF. Read as DNA, the sequence is TGTGCCAGCACCACTGGGACAGACTATGGCTACACCTTC.